This entry lists 20 T cell receptor beta chains sequenced from one sample in a study of T cells in Graves' hyperthyroidism and ophthalmopathy. Amplification of TCR beta CDR3 regions was performed using RNA transcripts as template. An initial round of RT-PCR targeting the TCR CDR3 relied on the HTBI primer set. TCRdb re-called the multiplex PCR reads with MiXCR, one entry per CDR3 protein. The table has about 410,000 distinct CDR3 sequences, around 15% seen once. The specimen sequenced was blood. The receptors shown here come from a man aged 18 to 29 with Graves' ophthalmopathy.

With respect to this clonotype: A much larger clonotype is one base distant, so this may be a read error. This chain joins TRBV24-1 and TRBJ2-3; possible D gene TRBD1, 5 bases. The assigned J gene may be wrong: the sequence end matches TRBJ1-5 better. Germline V CDR1 and CDR2: KGHDR, SFDVKD. This CDR3 has 11 amino acids. DNA of the CDR3: TGTGCCACCGCGGGGGGAGATACGCAGCATTTT. Translated, it gives CATAGGDTQHF.

The CDR3 is CATTEEETGRNEQYF. DNA for the CDR3: TGCGCCACCACGGAGGAGGAGACAGGGCGCAACGAGCAGTACTTC. V and J are TRBV10-2 and TRBJ2-7; 7 positions match TRBD1. J gave up 5 bases and V 10 bases, and 17 bases lay outside the gene matches. Germline V gene sequence: CDR1 WSHSY, CDR2 SAAADI. The CDR3 sequence is 15 residues long.

This clonotype was found many times. The chain uses TRBV6-1 and TRBJ2-1; 9 bases are shared with TRBD2. The V gene end was trimmed by 5 bases and the J gene end by 5 bases; junction bases not matched to a gene: 7. CDR1 and CDR2 (germline): MNHNS, SASEGT. The CDR3 totals 15 residues. This chain's CDR3 is CASSYAGGPNNEQFF. CDR3 in DNA: TGTGCCAGCAGTTACGCGGGGGGGCCTAACAATGAGCAGTTCTTC.

Here the CDR3 DNA reads TGCAGCGTTCAACAGGGGATGGGCTCTGGAAACACCATATATTTT. Amino acids: CSVQQGMGSGNTIYF. The chain recombines TRBV29-1 with TRBJ1-3, with 7 bases identical to TRBD1. V shed 5 bases, J shed 0 bases, and the junction held 7 bases outside the gene matches. CDR3 length: 15 amino acids. Germline V lookup: CDR1 SQVTM, CDR2 ANQGSEA.

On this clonotype itself: A read error may be the cause here, since a much bigger clone is one base away. The J gene is TRBJ2-6, the V gene TRBV7-3, with 11 bases identical to TRBD1. Germline lookup yields CDR1 SGHTA and CDR2 FQGTGA. The CDR3 totals 18 residues. The CDR3 sequence is CAGSRIGTGGSGANVLTF. The CDR3 coding sequence is TGTGCCGGCAGCCGTATCGGGACAGGGGGCTCTGGGGCCAACGTCCTGACTTTC.

About this clonotype: A read error is possible here, since a much larger clone lies one base away. The CDR3 loop is CASSFEPPREGYEQYF. The DNA for the CDR3 is TGTGCCAGCAGCTTCGAGCCCCCCAGGGAGGGGTACGAGCAGTACTTC. The chain joins TRBV7-9 to TRBJ2-7, with 7 bases aligning to TRBD2. CDR3 length: 16 residues. V gave up 3 bases and J gave up 4 bases; unmatched junction bases: 12. Germline V gene data show CDR1 as SEHNR and CDR2 as FQNEAQ (reference sequence).

This clonotype was seen ten or more times. V is TRBV24-1 and J is TRBJ2-1, with D perhaps matching TRBD2 (6 bases). Per germline, CDR1 KGHDR and CDR2 SFDVKD. V was pared by 3 bases and J by 7 bases, with 18 bases between. The CDR3 extends over 16 amino acids. CDR3 bases: TGTGCCACCAGTGATCCACCCCCGGGAGTACGGAATGAGCAGTTCTTC. It encodes CATSDPPPGVRNEQFF.

This clonotype was observed many times. The V call is TRBV3-1, the J call TRBJ2-5; 14 bases align to TRBD2. V gave up 0 bases and J gave up 2 bases; unmatched junction bases: 5. The CDR3 length is 18 residues. The germline CDR1 and CDR2 sequences are LGHDT and YNNKEL (reference sequence). The chain's CDR3 is CASSQDGLAGGLQETQYF. The CDR3 nucleotides read TGTGCCAGCAGCCAAGACGGACTAGCGGGGGGACTACAAGAGACCCAGTACTTC.

This clonotype occurred a few times. The V and J genes are TRBV5-1 and TRBJ2-1; 7 nucleotides match TRBD2. Trimming took 4 bases from V and 10 from J; bases not matched to a gene: 20. Per germline, CDR1 SGHRS and CDR2 YFSETQ. The CDR3 length is 17 residues. CDR3: CASSPGPGLVDEGEQFF. CDR3 in DNA: TGCGCCAGCAGCCCGGGTCCTGGACTAGTTGATGAGGGGGAGCAGTTCTTC. Using reference TRBV5-1 and TRBJ2-1 for the parts outside the CDR3, the full variable domain is KAGVTQTPRYLIKTRGQQVTLSCSPISGHRSVSWYQQTPGQGLQFLFEYFSETQRNKGNFPGRFSGRQFSNSRSEMNVSTLELGDSALYLCASSPGPGLVDEGEQFFGPGTRLTVL.

There are a few counts of this clonotype. V gene TRBV7-2 combines with J gene TRBJ2-7, with D perhaps matching TRBD1 or TRBD2 (5 bases each). CDR3 length equals 17 residues. Germline V CDR1 and CDR2: SGHTA, FQGNSA. V shed 3 bases and J shed 5 bases, with 23 bases lying between them. CDR3 coding DNA: TGTGCCAGCAGCTTTGGGACCCTGTTGGGGCATTCGAACGAGCAGTACTTC. It specifies CASSFGTLLGHSNEQYF. Supplemented by reference TRBV7-2 and TRBJ2-7, the full variable domain reads GAGVSQSPSNKVTEKGKDVELRCDPISGHTALYWYRQSLGQGLEFLIYFQGNSAPDKSGLPSDRFSAERTGGSVSTLTIQRTQQEDSAVYLCASSFGTLLGHSNEQYFGPGTRLTVT.

This clonotype was observed at least ten times. This chain joins TRBV12-3 or TRBV12-4 and TRBJ2-3, with 7 bases fitting TRBD2. The CDR3 runs 14 residues. The V segment lost 4 bases and the J segment 0 bases; nucleotides outside the gene matches: 1. The CDR3 here is CASSSGLSTDTQYF. The CDR3 DNA is TGTGCCAGCAGTTCGGGACTAAGCACAGATACGCAGTATTTT.

This clonotype was seen many times. The chain employs TRBV24-1 and TRBJ2-2; no firm D call. CDR3 size: 15 residues. Germline V lookup: CDR1 KGHDR, CDR2 SFDVKD. Trimming took off 0 bases at V and 4 bases at J, with 8 bases between the two ends. The CDR3 reads CATSDLLQSTGELFF. The CDR3 DNA reads as TGTGCCACCAGTGATTTGCTACAGAGCACCGGGGAGCTGTTTTTT.

The chain joins TRBV5-1 to TRBJ2-5; D gene ambiguous. The CDR3 contains 13 residues. Trimming shortened V by 0 bases and J by 6 bases, and 9 bases separated the two germline ends. Germline-derived CDR1 and CDR2 are SGHRS and YFSETQ. CDR3 sequence: CASSLAWEQTQYF. CDR3 sequence (DNA): TGCGCCAGCAGCTTGGCCTGGGAACAGACCCAGTACTTC.

This clonotype has at least ten counts. The V gene is TRBV7-6, the J gene TRBJ2-1; 9 bases fit TRBD1. The CDR3 runs to 16 residues. The junction had 4 bases not matched to a gene; V was cut back by 0 bases and J by 4 bases. Germline CDR1 SGHVS, CDR2 FNYEAQ. The chain's CDR3 is CASSLALGQGYNEQFF. CDR3 nucleotides: TGTGCCAGCAGCTTAGCGCTTGGACAGGGGTACAATGAGCAGTTCTTC.

The rearrangement uses TRBV9 and TRBJ1-1; D remains ambiguous. Trimming left V 1 base short and J 5 bases short, with 12 bases between. The CDR3 loop spans 14 amino acids. The germline CDR1 and CDR2 sequences are SGDLS and YYNGEE. CDR3 sequence (DNA): TGTGCCAGCAGCGTAAAACTGGGCGGGACTGAAGCTTTCTTT. Amino acids: CASSVKLGGTEAFF.

The chain joins TRBV2 to TRBJ2-7; D is unclear. CDR1 and CDR2 from the germline V gene are SNHLY and FYNNEI. The V gene lost 4 bases and the J gene lost 1 base, with 8 bases spanning the gap. The CDR3 has 13 residues. This CDR3 reads CASSVGESYEQYF. The CDR3 nucleotides read TGTGCCAGCAGTGTTGGGGAATCCTACGAGCAGTACTTC.

This clonotype was seen many times. One end of the junction does not line up with germline, which may come from a read error. The chain joins TRBV7-8 to TRBJ2-5; TRBD2 aligns across 12 bases. CDR1 is SGHVS and CDR2 is FQNEAQ in the germline V gene. This CDR3 spans 13 amino acids. CDR3 loop: CASSLGTSGTRDF. In nucleotides, the CDR3 is TGTGCCAGCAGCTTAGGGACTAGCGGGACCCGGGACTTC.

This clonotype was counted only a few times. This chain connects TRBV4-1 to TRBJ1-1; TRBD1 matches 7 bases. CDR1 and CDR2 from the germline V gene are MGHRA and YSYEKL. This CDR3 has 14 residues. V lost 0 bases to trimming and J lost 11 bases; unmatched junction nucleotides: 9. Written as DNA, the CDR3 is TGCGCCAGCAGCCAAGAGCAAGGGGGCTGGTTGGCTTTCTTT. Its protein product is CASSQEQGGWLAFF.

This clonotype was seen many times. The chain is built from TRBV7-9 and TRBJ2-7; D is tentatively TRBD1 or TRBD2 (5 bases each). Germline CDR1 SEHNR, CDR2 FQNEAQ (reference sequence). The ends were cut back, 5 bases at V and 5 bases at J, with 16 bases in the middle. The CDR3 is 14 amino acids. The CDR3 coding sequence is TGTGCCAGCAGCGGAGGTGGGGGTTTCGACGAGCAGTACTTC. It translates to CASSGGGGFDEQYF.

The CDR3 DNA reads as TGTGCCACCGGAAACACCGGGGAGCTGTTTTTT. Its protein is CATGNTGELFF. The rearrangement uses TRBV24-1 and TRBJ2-2; D is ambiguous. The germline V gene encodes CDR1 KGHDR and CDR2 SFDVKD. V shed 9 bases and J shed 2 bases, with 3 bases lying between them. CDR3 size: 11 residues.